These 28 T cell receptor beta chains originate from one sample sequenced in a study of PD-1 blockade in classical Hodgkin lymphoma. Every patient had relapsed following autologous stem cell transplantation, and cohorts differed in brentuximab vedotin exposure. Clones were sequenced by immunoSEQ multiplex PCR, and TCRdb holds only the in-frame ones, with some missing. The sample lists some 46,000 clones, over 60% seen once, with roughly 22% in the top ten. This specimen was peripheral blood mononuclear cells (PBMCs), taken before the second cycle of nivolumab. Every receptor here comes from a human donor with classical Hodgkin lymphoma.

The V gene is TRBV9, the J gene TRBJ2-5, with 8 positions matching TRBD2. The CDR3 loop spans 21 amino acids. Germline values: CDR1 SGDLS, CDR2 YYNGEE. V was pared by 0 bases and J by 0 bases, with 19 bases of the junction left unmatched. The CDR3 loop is CASSVVGGGGEGLANQETQYF. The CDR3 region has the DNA TGTGCCAGCAGCGTAGTAGGAGGGGGTGGGGAAGGACTAGCAAACCAAGAGACCCAGTACTTC.

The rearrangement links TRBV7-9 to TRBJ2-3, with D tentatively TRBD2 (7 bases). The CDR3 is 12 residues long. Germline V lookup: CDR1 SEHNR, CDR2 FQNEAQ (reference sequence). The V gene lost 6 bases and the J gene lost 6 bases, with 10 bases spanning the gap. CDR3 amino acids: CASSKGGDTQYF. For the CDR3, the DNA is TGTGCCAGCAGTAAGGGGGGGGATACGCAGTATTTT.

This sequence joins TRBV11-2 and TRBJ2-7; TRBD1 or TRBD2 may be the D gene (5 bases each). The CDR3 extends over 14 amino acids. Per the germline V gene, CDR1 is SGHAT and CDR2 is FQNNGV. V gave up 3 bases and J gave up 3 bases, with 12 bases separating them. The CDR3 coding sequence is TGTGCCAGCAGCTTTGGGGCCGGGGACTACGAGCAGTACTTC. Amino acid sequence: CASSFGAGDYEQYF.

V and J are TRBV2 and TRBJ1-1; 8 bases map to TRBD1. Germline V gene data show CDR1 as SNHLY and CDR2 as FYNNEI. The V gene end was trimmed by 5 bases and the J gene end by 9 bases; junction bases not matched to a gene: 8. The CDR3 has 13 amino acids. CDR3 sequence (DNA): TGTGCCAGCAGTATGACAGGGGTGGGGAAAGCTTTCTTT. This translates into CASSMTGVGKAFF.

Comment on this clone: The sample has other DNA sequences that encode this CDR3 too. The CDR3 DNA reads TGTGCCAGCAGAGGGGGCGGCACTGAAGCTTTCTTT. This encodes CASRGGGTEAFF. This chain joins TRBV6-5 and TRBJ1-1, with 7 bases identical to TRBD1. The J segment lost 4 bases and the V segment lost 6 bases, leaving 2 bases of the junction unmatched. The germline CDR1 and CDR2 sequences are MNHEY and SVGAGI. This CDR3 has 12 residues.

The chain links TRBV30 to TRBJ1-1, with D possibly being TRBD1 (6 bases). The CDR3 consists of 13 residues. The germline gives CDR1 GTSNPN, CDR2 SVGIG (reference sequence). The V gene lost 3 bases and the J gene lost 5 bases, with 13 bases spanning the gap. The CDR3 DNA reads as TGTGCCTGGAGGGGGGCGAGTTGGACTGAAGCTTTCTTT. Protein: CAWRGASWTEAFF.

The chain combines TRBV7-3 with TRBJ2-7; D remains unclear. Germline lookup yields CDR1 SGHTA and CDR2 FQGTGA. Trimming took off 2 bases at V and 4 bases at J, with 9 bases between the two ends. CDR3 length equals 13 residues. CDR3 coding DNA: TGTGCCAGCAGCTTATCCCCGTCTTACGAGCAGTACTTC. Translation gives CASSLSPSYEQYF.

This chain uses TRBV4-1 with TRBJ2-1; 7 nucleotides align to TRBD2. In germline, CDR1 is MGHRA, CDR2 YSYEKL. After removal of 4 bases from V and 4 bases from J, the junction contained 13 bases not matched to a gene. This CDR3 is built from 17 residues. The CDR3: CASSLFSPGLLYNEQFF. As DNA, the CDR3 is TGCGCCAGCAGCCTCTTTTCGCCGGGACTATTATACAATGAGCAGTTCTTC.

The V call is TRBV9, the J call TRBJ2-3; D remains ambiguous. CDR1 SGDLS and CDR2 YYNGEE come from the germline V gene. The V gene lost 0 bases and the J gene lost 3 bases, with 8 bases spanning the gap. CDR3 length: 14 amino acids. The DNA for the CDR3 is TGTGCCAGCAGCGTAGCTCGACTGACAGATACGCAGTATTTT. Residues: CASSVARLTDTQYF.

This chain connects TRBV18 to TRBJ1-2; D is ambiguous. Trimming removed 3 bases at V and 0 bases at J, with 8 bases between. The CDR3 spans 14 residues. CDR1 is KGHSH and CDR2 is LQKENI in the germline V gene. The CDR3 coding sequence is TGTGCCAGCTCACCGCCCACGCCTAACTATGGCTACACCTTC. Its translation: CASSPPTPNYGYTF.

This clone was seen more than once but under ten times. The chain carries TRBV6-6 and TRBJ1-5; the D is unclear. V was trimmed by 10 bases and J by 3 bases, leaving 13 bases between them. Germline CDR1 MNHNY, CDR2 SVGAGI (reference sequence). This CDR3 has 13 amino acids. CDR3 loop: CAIVSGDNQPQHF. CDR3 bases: TGTGCCATTGTTTCTGGTGACAATCAGCCCCAGCATTTT.

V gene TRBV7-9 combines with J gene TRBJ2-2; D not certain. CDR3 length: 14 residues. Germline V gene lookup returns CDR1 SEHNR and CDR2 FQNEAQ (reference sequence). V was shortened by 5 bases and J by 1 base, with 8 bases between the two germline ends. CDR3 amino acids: CASSPPRNTGELFF. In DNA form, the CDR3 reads TGTGCCAGCAGCCCCCCCAGGAACACCGGGGAGCTGTTTTTT.

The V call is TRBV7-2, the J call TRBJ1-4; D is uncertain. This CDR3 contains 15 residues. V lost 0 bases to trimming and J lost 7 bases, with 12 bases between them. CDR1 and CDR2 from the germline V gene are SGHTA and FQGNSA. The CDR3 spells CASSLARVSGEKLFF. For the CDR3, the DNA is TGTGCCAGCAGCTTAGCCCGTGTGAGTGGTGAAAAACTGTTTTTT.

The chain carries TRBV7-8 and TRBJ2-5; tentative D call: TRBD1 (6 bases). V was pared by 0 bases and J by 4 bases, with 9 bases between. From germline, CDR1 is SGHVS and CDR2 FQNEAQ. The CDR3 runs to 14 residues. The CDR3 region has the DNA TGTGCCAGCAGCTTAGCGATAGGGGGAGAGACCCAGTACTTC. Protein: CASSLAIGGETQYF.

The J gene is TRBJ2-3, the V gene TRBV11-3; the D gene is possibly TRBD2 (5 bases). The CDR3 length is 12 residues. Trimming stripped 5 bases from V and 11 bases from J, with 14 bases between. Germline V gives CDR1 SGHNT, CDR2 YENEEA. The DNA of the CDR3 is TGTGCCAGCAGCCGGACTCCACGCGGGCAGTATTTT. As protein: CASSRTPRGQYF.

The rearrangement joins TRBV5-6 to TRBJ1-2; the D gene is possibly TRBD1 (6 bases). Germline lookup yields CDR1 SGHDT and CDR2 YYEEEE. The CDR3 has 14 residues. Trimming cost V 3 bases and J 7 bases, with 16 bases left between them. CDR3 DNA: TGTGCCAGCAGCTCCCGGGACATGGCTTTTGGCTACACCTTC. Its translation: CASSSRDMAFGYTF.

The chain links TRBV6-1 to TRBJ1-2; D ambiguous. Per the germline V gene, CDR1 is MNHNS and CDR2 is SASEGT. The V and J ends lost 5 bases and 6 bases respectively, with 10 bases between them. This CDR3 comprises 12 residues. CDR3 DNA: TGTGCCAGCAGTTGGGAGAGGAATGGCTACACCTTC. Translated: CASSWERNGYTF.

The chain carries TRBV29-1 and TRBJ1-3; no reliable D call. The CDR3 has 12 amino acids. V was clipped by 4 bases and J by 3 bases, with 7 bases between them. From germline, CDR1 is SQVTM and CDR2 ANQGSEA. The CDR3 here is CSVVVGGNTIYF. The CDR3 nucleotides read TGCAGCGTTGTGGTGGGTGGAAACACCATATATTTT.

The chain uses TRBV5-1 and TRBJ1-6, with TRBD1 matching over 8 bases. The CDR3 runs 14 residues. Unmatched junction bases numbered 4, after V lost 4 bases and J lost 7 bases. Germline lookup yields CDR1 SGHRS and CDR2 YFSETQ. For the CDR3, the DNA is TGCGCCAGCAGCGTGGACAGGGCAAATTCACCCCTCCACTTT. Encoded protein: CASSVDRANSPLHF.

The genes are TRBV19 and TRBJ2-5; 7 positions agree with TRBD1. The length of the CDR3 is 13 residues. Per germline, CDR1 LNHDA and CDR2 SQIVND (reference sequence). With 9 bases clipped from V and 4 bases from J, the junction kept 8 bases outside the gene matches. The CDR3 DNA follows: TGTGCCAGCGTGACAGGGAGTGTAGAGACCCAGTACTTC. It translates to CASVTGSVETQYF. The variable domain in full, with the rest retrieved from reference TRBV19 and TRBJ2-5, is DGGITQSPKYLFRKEGQNVTLSCEQNLNHDAMYWYRQDPGQGLRLIYYSQIVNDFQKGDIAEGYSVSREKKESFPLTVTSAQKNPTAFYLCASVTGSVETQYFGPGTRLLVL.

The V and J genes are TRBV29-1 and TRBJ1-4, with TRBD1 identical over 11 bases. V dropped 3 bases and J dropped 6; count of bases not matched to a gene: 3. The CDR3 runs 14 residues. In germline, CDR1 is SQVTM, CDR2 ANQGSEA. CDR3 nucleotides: TGCAGCGTTGACCGGGGACAGGGGGATGAAAAACTGTTTTTT. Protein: CSVDRGQGDEKLFF.

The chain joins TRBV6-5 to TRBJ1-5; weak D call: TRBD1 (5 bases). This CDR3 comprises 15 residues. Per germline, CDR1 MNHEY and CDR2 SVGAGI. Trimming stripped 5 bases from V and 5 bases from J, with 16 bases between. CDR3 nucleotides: TGTGCCAGCAGTCTACAGGTACCCTCGGATCAGCCCCAGCATTTT. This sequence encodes CASSLQVPSDQPQHF.

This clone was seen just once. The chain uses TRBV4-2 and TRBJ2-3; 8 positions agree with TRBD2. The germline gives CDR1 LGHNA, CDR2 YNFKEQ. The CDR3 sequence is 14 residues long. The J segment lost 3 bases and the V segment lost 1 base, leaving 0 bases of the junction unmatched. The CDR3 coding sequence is TGTGCCAGCAGCCAAGCGGGGGGGACAGATACGCAGTATTTT. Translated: CASSQAGGTDTQYF.

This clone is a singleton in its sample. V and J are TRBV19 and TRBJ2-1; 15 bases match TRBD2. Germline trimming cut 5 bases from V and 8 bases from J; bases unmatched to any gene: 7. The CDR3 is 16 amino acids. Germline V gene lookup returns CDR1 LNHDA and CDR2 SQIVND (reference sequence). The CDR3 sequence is CASSPTGLAGGHEQFF. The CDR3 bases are TGTGCCAGTAGTCCTACTGGACTAGCGGGGGGGCATGAGCAGTTCTTC.

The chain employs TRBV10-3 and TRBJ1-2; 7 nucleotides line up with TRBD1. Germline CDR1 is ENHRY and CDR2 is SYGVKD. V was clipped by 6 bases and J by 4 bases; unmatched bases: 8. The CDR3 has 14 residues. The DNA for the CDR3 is TGTGCCATCAGGAGGGACAGAGTTTTCTATGGCTACACCTTC. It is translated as CAIRRDRVFYGYTF.

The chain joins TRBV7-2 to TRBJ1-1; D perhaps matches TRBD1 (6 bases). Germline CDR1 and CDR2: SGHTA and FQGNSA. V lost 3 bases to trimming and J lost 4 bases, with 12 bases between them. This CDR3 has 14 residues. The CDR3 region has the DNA TGTGCCAGCAGCTTCGCCAGGGGACCCACTGAAGCTTTCTTT. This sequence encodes CASSFARGPTEAFF.

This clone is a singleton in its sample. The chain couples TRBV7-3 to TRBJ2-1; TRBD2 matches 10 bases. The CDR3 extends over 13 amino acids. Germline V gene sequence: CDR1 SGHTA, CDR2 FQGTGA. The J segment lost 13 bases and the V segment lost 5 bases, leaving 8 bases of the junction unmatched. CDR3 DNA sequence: TGTGCCAGCAGCACCGGACTAGCGGCCCCCCAGTTCTTC. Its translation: CASSTGLAAPQFF.

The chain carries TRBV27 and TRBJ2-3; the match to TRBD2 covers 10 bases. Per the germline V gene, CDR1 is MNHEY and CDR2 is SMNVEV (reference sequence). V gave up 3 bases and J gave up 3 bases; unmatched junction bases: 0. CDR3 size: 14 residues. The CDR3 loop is CASSLTSGTDTQYF. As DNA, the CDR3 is TGTGCCAGCAGTTTGACTAGCGGGACAGATACGCAGTATTTT.